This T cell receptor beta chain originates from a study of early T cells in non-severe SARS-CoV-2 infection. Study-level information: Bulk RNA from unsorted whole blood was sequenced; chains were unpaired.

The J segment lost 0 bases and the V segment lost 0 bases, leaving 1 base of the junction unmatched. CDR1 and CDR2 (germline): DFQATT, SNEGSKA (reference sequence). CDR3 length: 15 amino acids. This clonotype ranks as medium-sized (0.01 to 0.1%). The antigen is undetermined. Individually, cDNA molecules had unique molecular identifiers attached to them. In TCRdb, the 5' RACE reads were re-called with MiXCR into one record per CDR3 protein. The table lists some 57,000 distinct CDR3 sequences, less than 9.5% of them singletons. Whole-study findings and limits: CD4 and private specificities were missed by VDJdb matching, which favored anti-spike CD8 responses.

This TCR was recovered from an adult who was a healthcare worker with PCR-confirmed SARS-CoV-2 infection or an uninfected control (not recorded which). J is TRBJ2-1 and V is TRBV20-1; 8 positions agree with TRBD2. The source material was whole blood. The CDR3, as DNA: TGCAGTGCTAGAGACAGCGGGAGCTCCTACAATGAGCAGTTCTTC. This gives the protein CSARDSGSSYNEQFF.